A single sample gave rise to the 10 T cell receptor beta chains below, sequenced in a study of Ad26.COV2.S vaccination and SARS-CoV-2 variants. The method was immunoSEQ multiplex PCR; TCRdb's version includes in-frame clones alone and lacks a portion of them. This sample has about 350,000 clones, with 92% found just once. This specimen was peripheral blood, taken after recovery from COVID-19. The receptors come from a human donor who had recovered from COVID-19.

This chain uses TRBV5-5 with TRBJ2-2; D call uncertain. Germline V lookup: CDR1 SGHKS, CDR2 YYEKEE (reference sequence). Trimming took 4 bases from V and 0 from J, leaving 4 bases between them. CDR3 length: 13 residues. CDR3 in DNA: TGTGCCAGCAGCCTACCGAACACCGGGGAGCTGTTTTTT. Its translation: CASSLPNTGELFF.

This clone has more than one count but fewer than ten. This chain connects TRBV27 to TRBJ2-1; possibly TRBD2 for D (5 bases). This CDR3 region has 14 residues. The ends were cut back, 6 bases at V and 3 bases at J, with 12 bases in the middle. Germline V CDR1 and CDR2: MNHEY, SMNVEV (reference sequence). The CDR3 DNA is TGTGCCAGCAGCGTCGACACTAGCTACAATGAGCAGTTCTTC. Protein: CASSVDTSYNEQFF.

The rearrangement links TRBV5-1 to TRBJ1-6; the D is unclear. V lost 1 base and J 6 bases, leaving 11 bases between the germline ends. The CDR3 runs to 15 residues. Germline CDR1 and CDR2: SGHRS and YFSETQ. CDR3 nucleotides: TGCGCCAGCAGCTTGTTGGAGCGAGCTAATTCACCCCTCCACTTT. Amino acids: CASSLLERANSPLHF. The complete variable domain, with remaining parts taken from reference TRBV5-1 and TRBJ1-6, reads KAGVTQTPRYLIKTRGQQVTLSCSPISGHRSVSWYQQTPGQGLQFLFEYFSETQRNKGNFPGRFSGRQFSNSRSEMNVSTLELGDSALYLCASSLLERANSPLHFGNGTRLTVT.

The CDR3 sequence is CASSDSRGGDTQYF. DNA for the CDR3: TGTGCCAGCAGTGATTCTCGGGGTGGAGATACGCAGTATTTT. The chain has TRBV2 and TRBJ2-3; D perhaps matches TRBD2 (5 bases). Germline CDR1 SNHLY, CDR2 FYNNEI. The CDR3 length is 14 residues. V lost 3 bases and J lost 5, with 12 bases in between.

The chain links TRBV7-2 to TRBJ1-2; maybe TRBD1 (5 bases). The V gene lost 4 bases and the J gene lost 5 bases, with 17 bases spanning the gap. Germline CDR1 is SGHTA and CDR2 is FQGNSA. The CDR3 sequence is 15 residues long. The CDR3 sequence: CASSSREGTGYGYTF. CDR3 DNA sequence: TGTGCCAGCAGCTCGAGGGAGGGGACGGGTTATGGCTACACCTTC. Full variable domain (remainder filled in from reference TRBV7-2 and TRBJ1-2): GAGVSQSPSNKVTEKGKDVELRCDPISGHTALYWYRQSLGQGLEFLIYFQGNSAPDKSGLPSDRFSAERTGGSVSTLTIQRTQQEDSAVYLCASSSREGTGYGYTFGSGTRLTVV.

V gene TRBV7-6 combines with J gene TRBJ1-1; TRBD1 aligns across 7 bases. V was clipped by 5 bases and J by 1 base; unmatched bases: 4. Per germline, CDR1 SGHVS and CDR2 FNYEAQ. CDR3 length equals 14 residues. The DNA for the CDR3 is TGTGCCAGCAGCAAATGGACAGGGAACACTGAAGCTTTCTTT. Translated, it gives CASSKWTGNTEAFF.

Here the CDR3 reads CASSLGRGTYEQYF. CDR3 in DNA: TGTGCCAGCAGTTTAGGTAGAGGAACCTACGAGCAGTACTTC. V is TRBV27 and J is TRBJ2-7, with D unresolved. The germline V gene has CDR1 MNHEY and CDR2 SMNVEV (reference sequence). With 2 bases removed from V and 2 bases from J, the gap between germline ends came to 10 bases. This CDR3 spans 14 amino acids.

The chain combines TRBV7-9 with TRBJ2-5; D may match TRBD1 or TRBD2 (5 bases each). Germline V gives CDR1 SEHNR, CDR2 FQNEAQ (reference sequence). Trimming stripped 5 bases from V and 5 bases from J, with 18 bases between. The CDR3 consists of 15 residues. CDR3 region: CASSIGAIEGETQYF. As DNA, the CDR3 is TGTGCCAGCAGCATCGGGGCTATTGAGGGGGAGACCCAGTACTTC.

Worth noting for this clone: The same CDR3 can be traced to other DNA sequences in this sample. The V gene is TRBV5-4, the J gene TRBJ2-7; TRBD1 might be the D (7 bases). Trimming pared 0 bases from V and 4 bases from J, leaving 11 bases between. Germline assignment: CDR1 SGHNT and CDR2 YYREEE (reference sequence). The CDR3 is 14 amino acids. The CDR3 sequence: CASSLGQGGYEQYF. CDR3 bases: TGTGCCAGCAGCTTGGGGCAGGGGGGATACGAGCAGTACTTC. The entire variable domain, with the rest obtained from reference TRBV5-4 and TRBJ2-7, is as follows: ETGVTQSPTHLIKTRGQQVTLRCSSQSGHNTVSWYQQALGQGPQFIFQYYREEENGRGNFPPRFSGLQFPNYSSELNVNALELDDSALYLCASSLGQGGYEQYFGPGTRLTVT.

The chain uses TRBV13 and TRBJ2-3; 8 positions agree with TRBD1. The V gene end was trimmed by 4 bases and the J gene end by 4 bases; junction bases not matched to a gene: 7. The CDR3 contains 15 residues. In germline, CDR1 is PRHDT, CDR2 FYEKMQ (reference sequence). The DNA for the CDR3 is TGTGCCAGCAGCTCACCGAGGGACAGGTCAGATACGCAGTATTTT. Protein product: CASSSPRDRSDTQYF. The full variable domain, completed using reference TRBV13 and TRBJ2-3, is AAGVIQSPRHLIKEKRETATLKCYPIPRHDTVYWYQQGPGQDPQFLISFYEKMQSDKGSIPDRFSAQQFSDYHSELNMSSLELGDSALYFCASSSPRDRSDTQYFGPGTRLTVL.